Presented here are 28 T cell receptor beta chains from one specimen sequenced in a study of cytomegalovirus exposure and HLA in healthy donors. A multiplex PCR was run with 60 Vbeta primers and 13 Jbeta primers. Some clones are missing from TCRdb's copy, which holds only in-frame ones; the method was immunoSEQ multiplex PCR. This table has about 140,000 clones, approximately 80% appearing once. The material sequenced was PBMCs. Source of these receptors: a man in his forties in good health and CMV-seronegative.

The chain recombines TRBV6-5 with TRBJ2-7, with a weak D call TRBD2 (5 bases). V was trimmed by 5 bases and J by 4 bases, leaving 12 bases between them. The germline V gene encodes CDR1 MNHEY and CDR2 SVGAGI. This CDR3 has 13 amino acids. The CDR3 spells CASSPQSGYEQYF. The CDR3 DNA sequence: TGTGCCAGCAGTCCACAAAGCGGTTACGAGCAGTACTTC.

The J gene is TRBJ2-2, the V gene TRBV5-3; D is ambiguous. TRBV5-3 has ORF status, its function being uncertain. The V gene lost 3 bases and the J gene lost 3 bases, with 9 bases spanning the gap. There are 14 residues in the CDR3. The CDR3 DNA follows: TGTGCCAGAAGCTCTCAGGTTCACACCGGGGAGCTGTTTTTT. Its translation: CARSSQVHTGELFF.

The chain links TRBV19 to TRBJ1-1; a weak D match, TRBD1 (6 bases). Germline V lookup: CDR1 LNHDA, CDR2 SQIVND (reference sequence). V was cut by 3 bases and J by 5 bases, with 13 bases left in between. The CDR3 runs to 14 residues. The DNA for the CDR3 is TGTGCCAGTAGTATTGGGGGCCCTGGGACTGAAGCTTTCTTT. Protein sequence: CASSIGGPGTEAFF.

The chain employs TRBV4-2 and TRBJ2-1; the D gene is possibly TRBD1 (5 bases). The length of the CDR3 is 14 residues. Germline CDR1 is LGHNA and CDR2 is YNFKEQ. V dropped 0 bases and J dropped 15 bases, with 18 bases sitting between them. The DNA for the CDR3 is TGTGCCAGCAGCCAAGACCGCAGGGCTGAGCATCGGTTCTTC. This sequence encodes CASSQDRRAEHRFF.

The rearrangement uses TRBV5-6 and TRBJ2-7, with 7 bases fitting TRBD1. CDR1 is SGHDT and CDR2 is YYEEEE in the germline V gene. V trimming: 2 bases; J trimming: 2 bases; junction bases outside the gene matches: 7. The CDR3 length is 15 residues. CDR3 sequence (DNA): TGTGCCAGCAGCTTAGTGGGGACAGATGCCTACGAGCAGTACTTC. It is translated as CASSLVGTDAYEQYF.

The chain links TRBV6-5 to TRBJ1-5, with TRBD1 matching over 8 bases. The CDR3 has 15 residues. Germline V gene sequence: CDR1 MNHEY, CDR2 SVGAGI. Unmatched junction bases numbered 10, after V lost 5 bases and J lost 7 bases. CDR3 in DNA: TGTGCCAGCAGTCCCCAGGACAGGGCATTCCAGCCCCAGCATTTT. Its translation is CASSPQDRAFQPQHF.

The chain couples TRBV21-1 to TRBJ1-5; TRBD1, as called in the table, went unchecked against the DNA. TRBV21-1 is marked as a pseudogene. CDR3 length equals 15 residues. CDR3 residues: CARAPGGDGNQPQHF. Written as DNA, the CDR3 is TGTGCCAGGGCCCCAGGGGGCGACGGCAATCAGCCCCAGCATTTT.

CDR3 sequence (DNA): TGTGCCAGCAGCTTAGTGGCGGTCTTTCAGCCCCAGCATTTT. It specifies CASSLVAVFQPQHF. This chain joins TRBV7-8 and TRBJ1-5, with D unresolved. Germline CDR1 SGHVS, CDR2 FQNEAQ. The CDR3 sequence is 14 residues long. V shed 1 base and J shed 6 bases, with 10 bases lying between them.

The genes are TRBV7-8 and TRBJ1-1; weak D call: TRBD1 (6 bases). Germline CDR1 SGHVS, CDR2 FQNEAQ. Trimming removed 4 bases from V and 5 bases from J, with 14 bases in between. This CDR3 region has 14 residues. The CDR3 reads CASSSSGVGTEAFF. DNA for the CDR3: TGTGCCAGCAGCTCCTCAGGGGTGGGTACTGAAGCTTTCTTT.

This chain connects TRBV5-4 to TRBJ1-2, with 8 bases matching TRBD1. CDR1 and CDR2 from the germline V gene are SGHNT and YYREEE (reference sequence). Unmatched junction bases numbered 7, after V lost 0 bases and J lost 3 bases. This CDR3 has 16 residues. As DNA, the CDR3 is TGTGCCAGCAGCTTGGGTGGGGGACAGGACTACTATGGCTACACCTTC. It specifies CASSLGGGQDYYGYTF.

The V gene is TRBV4-1, the J gene TRBJ2-1; 16 bases match TRBD2. Trimming cost V 6 bases and J 6 bases; bases outside gene matches: 2. CDR1 is MGHRA and CDR2 is YSYEKL in the germline V gene. The CDR3 is made up of 15 amino acids. Here the CDR3 DNA reads TGCGCCAGCAGAGGGACTAGCGGGGGGGCCAATGAGCAGTTCTTC. Translated, it gives CASRGTSGGANEQFF.

This clone was detected only a few times. This specimen includes other DNA sequences encoding the same CDR3. J is TRBJ2-3 and V is TRBV9; 7 bases agree with TRBD1. In germline, CDR1 is SGDLS, CDR2 YYNGEE. The CDR3 has 14 amino acids. V shed 4 bases, J shed 3 bases, and the junction held 5 bases outside the gene matches. CDR3: CASSTGQSTDTQYF. CDR3 DNA: TGTGCCAGCAGCACGGGACAGTCTACAGATACGCAGTATTTT.

The V gene is TRBV5-1, the J gene TRBJ2-2; 10 nucleotides line up with TRBD1. The length of the CDR3 is 17 residues. After removal of 0 bases from V and 6 bases from J, the junction contained 8 bases not matched to a gene. Germline values: CDR1 SGHRS, CDR2 YFSETQ. The CDR3 spells CASSLDTTGGRAGELFF. DNA for the CDR3: TGCGCCAGCAGCTTGGACACGACAGGGGGCCGAGCCGGGGAGCTGTTTTTT.

V and J are TRBV5-1 and TRBJ2-2; tentatively, D is TRBD1 (5 bases). CDR1 is SGHRS and CDR2 is YFSETQ in the germline V gene. Trimming shortened V by 4 bases and J by 0 bases, and 10 bases separated the two germline ends. The CDR3 is 15 residues long. The CDR3 nucleotides read TGCGCCAGCAGCCCGACAGCGACGAACACCGGGGAGCTGTTTTTT. The encoded protein is CASSPTATNTGELFF.

The chain carries TRBV7-2 and TRBJ1-4; D not resolved. The V gene's germline CDR1 is SGHTA and CDR2 FQGNSA. This CDR3 is 13 amino acids long. Trimming removed 5 bases at V and 4 bases at J, with 8 bases between. The CDR3 sequence: CASSTLINEKLFF. CDR3 coding DNA: TGTGCCAGCAGCACATTAATTAATGAAAAACTGTTTTTT.

V gene TRBV6-6 combines with J gene TRBJ1-1, with D tentatively TRBD1 (5 bases). Per the germline V gene, CDR1 is MNHNY and CDR2 is SVGAGI (reference sequence). Trimming left V 11 bases short and J 1 base short, with 11 bases between. The length of the CDR3 is 12 residues. The CDR3 DNA sequence: TGTGCCGGGGGAGGGTGGAACACTGAAGCTTTCTTT. Translated, it gives CAGGGWNTEAFF.

The V and J genes are TRBV7-6 and TRBJ2-3; D might be TRBD1 (6 bases). Trimming took 3 bases from V and 6 from J, leaving 7 bases between them. Germline loops: CDR1 SGHVS, CDR2 FNYEAQ. This CDR3 spans 12 amino acids. The CDR3 is CASSFDRDTQYF. Here the CDR3 DNA reads TGTGCCAGCAGCTTCGACAGGGATACGCAGTATTTT.

The gene calls are TRBV27 and TRBJ2-3; the match to TRBD2 covers 11 bases. CDR1 is MNHEY and CDR2 is SMNVEV in the germline V gene (reference sequence). The V gene end was trimmed by 4 bases and the J gene end by 0 bases; junction bases not matched to a gene: 3. The CDR3 is made up of 16 amino acids. In DNA form, the CDR3 reads TGTGCCAGCAGTTCCCGGACTAGCGGGAGCACAGATACGCAGTATTTT. This sequence encodes CASSSRTSGSTDTQYF.

The chain recombines TRBV10-3 with TRBJ1-3; D unclear. Germline V gene lookup returns CDR1 ENHRY and CDR2 SYGVKD. Trimming took 2 bases from V and 4 from J, leaving 15 bases between them. The CDR3 length is 16 residues. This CDR3 reads CAISEGRAPGGNTIYF. In nucleotides, the CDR3 is TGTGCCATCAGTGAGGGGAGGGCACCAGGAGGAAACACCATATATTTT.

The V and J genes are TRBV5-8 and TRBJ1-5, with a tentative D call TRBD1 (6 bases). The CDR3 contains 14 residues. In germline, CDR1 is SGHTS, CDR2 YDEGEE. The V and J ends lost 4 bases and 3 bases respectively, with 11 bases between them. The CDR3 nucleotides are TGTGCCAGCAGCCGCAGGGGCTTCAATCAGCCCCAGCATTTT. This gives the protein CASSRRGFNQPQHF.

The chain joins TRBV5-6 to TRBJ1-2, with TRBD1 as a possible D gene (6 bases). Germline CDR1 reads SGHDT; CDR2 reads YYEEEE. V dropped 4 bases and J dropped 8 bases, with 18 bases sitting between them. This CDR3 region has 14 residues. CDR3 sequence: CASSRPTGSYGYTF. The CDR3 bases are TGTGCCAGCAGCCGTCCAACAGGGTCTTACGGCTACACCTTC.

J is TRBJ1-2 and V is TRBV7-9; tentative D call: TRBD1 (5 bases). Germline V lookup: CDR1 SEHNR, CDR2 FQNEAQ (reference sequence). The CDR3 has 15 amino acids. V lost 4 bases and J lost 4, with 16 bases in between. In nucleotides, the CDR3 is TGTGCCAGCAGCTACACCGGACCAAGGGGCTATGGCTACACCTTC. This translates into CASSYTGPRGYGYTF.

V usage is TRBV19 and J usage is TRBJ1-5, with 7 positions matching TRBD1. J lost 4 bases, V lost 4 bases, and 7 bases had no gene match. Germline CDR1 is LNHDA and CDR2 is SQIVND (reference sequence). This CDR3 has 15 residues. CDR3 sequence: CASSTTGTANQPQHF. The CDR3 nucleotides are TGTGCCAGTAGTACCACCGGGACAGCTAATCAGCCCCAGCATTTT.

The CDR3 region is CASSLSVRAYEQYF. DNA of the CDR3: TGTGCCAGCAGTTTATCAGTCAGGGCTTACGAGCAGTACTTC. The chain uses TRBV27 and TRBJ2-7, with a tentative D call TRBD1 (5 bases). CDR3 size: 14 residues. Germline loops: CDR1 MNHEY, CDR2 SMNVEV (reference sequence). Trimming shortened V by 0 bases and J by 4 bases, and 10 bases separated the two germline ends.

The V call is TRBV30, the J call TRBJ1-3; D is undetermined. Trimming shortened V by 4 bases and J by 0 bases, and 7 bases separated the two germline ends. This CDR3 has 13 residues. Germline lookup yields CDR1 GTSNPN and CDR2 SVGIG (reference sequence). Written as DNA, the CDR3 is TGTGCCTGGACAACAAGCTCTGGAAACACCATATATTTT. It codes for CAWTTSSGNTIYF.

The chain carries TRBV30 and TRBJ2-7; D is possibly TRBD2 (5 bases). The CDR3 length is 13 residues. Trimming removed 6 bases at V and 0 bases at J, with 12 bases between. Germline CDR1 and CDR2: GTSNPN and SVGIG (reference sequence). CDR3 residues: CACSRASSYEQYF. CDR3 DNA sequence: TGTGCCTGCTCGAGGGCCTCCTCCTACGAGCAGTACTTC.

This clone is a singleton in its sample. The chain has TRBV7-4 and TRBJ1-5, with 9 bases fitting TRBD1. CDR3 length equals 21 residues. CDR1 and CDR2 from the germline V gene are SGHVT and SQSDAQ. Germline trimming cut 1 base from V and 5 bases from J; bases unmatched to any gene: 21. CDR3 sequence (DNA): TGTGCCAGCAGCTTAGTTGGGGTTGGACAGGGGTTGGGGCCGGAGGATCAGCCCCAGCATTTT. Protein sequence: CASSLVGVGQGLGPEDQPQHF.

This chain joins TRBV19 and TRBJ2-1; D uncertain. The V and J ends lost 5 bases and 0 bases respectively, with 14 bases between them. CDR3 length: 16 residues. Germline lookup yields CDR1 LNHDA and CDR2 SQIVND (reference sequence). The CDR3 DNA sequence: TGTGCCAGTAGTTCAAGGCCCGGAGTCTCCTACAATGAGCAGTTCTTC. Encoded protein: CASSSRPGVSYNEQFF.